Listed below are T cell receptor beta chains from one sample, sequenced in a study of T cell clonotyping in hematopoietic cell transplantation. Sequencing used immunoSEQ multiplex PCR; TCRdb keeps in-frame clones, though not all of them. The sample has tens of thousands of clones; around 84% are singletons. The input for sequencing was peripheral blood mononuclear cells, taken before stem cell transplant. These receptors all come from a man in his sixties with biphenotypic leukemia. Some clones in this sample may be carry-over from other donors' samples. Both conserved end residues are part of each CDR3. The D gene is left open where the match is weak. Clone size is not always given. Where it is, it says once, few, many or a class for expanded clones.

TRBV25-1	TRBJ2-5	.	.	TGTGCCAGCAGTGAGGGTATGACGGAGACCCAGTACTTC	CASSEGMTETQYF
TRBV27	TRBJ1-5	.	TRBD1	TGTGCCAGCAGTCTCGACAGGGTGAATCAGCCCCAGCATTTT	CASSLDRVNQPQHF
TRBV28	TRBJ2-5	.	TRBD2	TGTGCCAGCAGTTTTATAGCGGGAGGACAAGAGACCCAGTACTTC	CASSFIAGGQETQYF
TRBV5-6	TRBJ2-7	few	TRBD1	TGTGCCAGCAGCTTGGGGGACAGACCCTCCTACGAGCAGTACTTC	CASSLGDRPSYEQYF
TRBV27	TRBJ1-4	.	.	TGTGCCAGCAGTTTAGCCAGGGGAAATGAAAAACTGTTTTTT	CASSLARGNEKLFF
TRBV2	TRBJ2-1	few	TRBD2	TGTGCCAGCAGGGGACTAGCGGCCTACAATGAGCAGTTCTTC	CASRGLAAYNEQFF
TRBV28	TRBJ2-7	.	.	TGTGCCAGCAGTCCTCGAGGGGCCATCTGGGGCGAGCAGTACTTC	CASSPRGAIWGEQYF
TRBV28	TRBJ1-1	.	.	TGTGCCAGCAGTTTAGGGCAGGTTGAAGCTTTCTTT	CASSLGQVEAFF
TRBV2	TRBJ2-7	.	.	TGTGCCAGCTGCGCAACGTTCTCCTACGAGCAGTACTTC	CASCATFSYEQYF
TRBV6-1	TRBJ2-7	.	TRBD1	TGTGCCAGCAGTCAAGGGGGACAGCTATACGAGCAGTACTTC	CASSQGGQLYEQYF
TRBV19	TRBJ2-6	.	.	TGTGCCAGTAGTATAGGGGGATCAGGGGCCAACGTCCTGACTTTC	CASSIGGSGANVLTF
TRBV2	TRBJ1-4	.	.	TGTGCCAGCAGTGCGGCAGCCCTTAATGAAAAACTGTTTTTT	CASSAAALNEKLFF
TRBV2	TRBJ2-7	once	TRBD2	TGTGCCAGCAGGGGGACTAGCGTAGGGTACGAGCAGTACTTC	CASRGTSVGYEQYF
TRBV7-2	TRBJ2-7	.	TRBD2	TGTGCCAGCAGCTCGGGGGGACTAGCGGGAGAAGAGCAGTACTTC	CASSSGGLAGEEQYF
TRBV14	TRBJ2-5	.	.	TGTGCCAGCAGCGCAACGGGGCAAGAGACCCAGTACTTC	CASSATGQETQYF
TRBV1	TRBJ2-7	.	.	TGCACCAGCAGCCAAGATCGCCTAGCGGGAGGGCCGGGAGAGCAGTACTTC	CTSSQDRLAGGPGEQYF
TRBV28	TRBJ1-1	medium-sized	.	TGTGCCAGTGTACAGGGTCACGGAACTGAAGCTTTCTTT	CASVQGHGTEAFF
TRBV28	TRBJ1-5	.	.	TGTGCCAGCAGTTTCTATAGCAATCAGCCCCAGCATTTT	CASSFYSNQPQHF
TRBV28	TRBJ2-3	.	.	TGTGCCAGCAGTCGAAGTGGAGATACGCAGTATTTT	CASSRSGDTQYF
TRBV30	TRBJ2-5	.	.	TGTGCCTGGAGTATCAGTTTAGGGGGTAGTAAAGAGACCCAGTACTTC	CAWSISLGGSKETQYF
TRBV6-5	TRBJ2-7	.	.	TGTGCCAGCAGGGGTCGTGGCGACTACGAGCAGTACTTC	CASRGRGDYEQYF
TRBV6-1	TRBJ2-7	.	.	TGTGCCAGCAGTGAAGTTCTGGGAAGGGGGTACGAGCAGTACTTC	CASSEVLGRGYEQYF
TRBV9	TRBJ2-7	.	.	TGTGCCAGCAGCGAATACCTAGGCGAGCAGTACTTC	CASSEYLGEQYF
TRBV19	TRBJ2-2	.	TRBD2	TGTGCCAGTATAAGGAGCGGGGGAAACACCGGGGAGCTGTTTTTT	CASIRSGGNTGELFF
TRBV5-8	TRBJ2-7	.	TRBD1	TGTGCCAGCGGGACAGTTCGTTACTACGAGCAGTACTTC	CASGTVRYYEQYF
TRBV7-2	TRBJ2-3	.	.	TGTGCCAGCAGCTTAGGCCCCCTAGGAATCTATCAAGATACGCAGTATTTT	CASSLGPLGIYQDTQYF